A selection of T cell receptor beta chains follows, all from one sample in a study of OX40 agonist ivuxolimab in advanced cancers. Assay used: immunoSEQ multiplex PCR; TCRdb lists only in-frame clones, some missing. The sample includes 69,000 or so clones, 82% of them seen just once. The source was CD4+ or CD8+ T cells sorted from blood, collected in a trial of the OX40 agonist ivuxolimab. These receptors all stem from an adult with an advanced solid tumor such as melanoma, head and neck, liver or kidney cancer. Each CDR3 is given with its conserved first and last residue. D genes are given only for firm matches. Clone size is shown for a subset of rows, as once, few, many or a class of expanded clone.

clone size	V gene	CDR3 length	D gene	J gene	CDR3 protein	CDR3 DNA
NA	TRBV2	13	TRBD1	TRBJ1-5	CASRGQYNQPQHF	TGTGCCAGCAGGGGACAGTACAATCAGCCCCAGCATTTT
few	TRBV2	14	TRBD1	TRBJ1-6	CASSQDRRESPLHF	TGTGCCAGCAGTCAGGACAGGAGAGAGTCACCCCTCCACTTT
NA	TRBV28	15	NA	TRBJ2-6	CASTGPGSGANVLTF	TGTGCCAGCACGGGGCCCGGGTCTGGGGCCAACGTCCTGACTTTC
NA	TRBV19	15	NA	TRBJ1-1	CASSAKTYGNTEAFF	TGTGCCAGTAGTGCCAAAACATACGGGAACACTGAAGCTTTCTTT
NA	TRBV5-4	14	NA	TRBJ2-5	CASSFGGTGETQYF	TGTGCCAGCAGCTTCGGGGGCACTGGGGAGACCCAGTACTTC
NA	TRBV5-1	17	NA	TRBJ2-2	CASSLGWQNANTGELFF	TGCGCCAGCAGCTTGGGGTGGCAGAACGCGAACACCGGGGAGCTGTTTTTT
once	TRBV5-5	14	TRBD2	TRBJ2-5	CASSTGRVQETQYF	TGTGCCAGCAGCACCGGGAGGGTACAAGAGACCCAGTACTTC
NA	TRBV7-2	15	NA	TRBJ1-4	CASSQRGGGYEKLFF	TGTGCCAGCAGCCAAAGGGGCGGGGGCTATGAAAAACTGTTTTTT
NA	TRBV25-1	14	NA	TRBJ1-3	CASSDGGSGNTIYF	TGTGCCAGCAGTGACGGCGGCTCTGGAAACACCATATATTTT
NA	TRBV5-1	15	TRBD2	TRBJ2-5	CASSAGLAGGETQYF	TGCGCCAGCAGCGCCGGACTAGCGGGGGGAGAGACCCAGTACTTC
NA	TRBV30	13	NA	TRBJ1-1	CAWRGGSNTEAFF	TGTGCCTGGAGGGGGGGGTCGAACACTGAAGCTTTCTTT
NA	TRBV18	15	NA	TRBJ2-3	CASSRGSDFSDTQYF	TGTGCCAGCTCACGAGGGTCGGACTTCTCAGATACGCAGTATTTT
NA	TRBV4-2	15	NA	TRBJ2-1	CASSQNGGPHNEQFF	TGTGCCAGCAGCCAGAACGGGGGGCCACACAATGAGCAGTTCTTC
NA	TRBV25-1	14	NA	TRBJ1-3	CASSVGGAGNTIYF	TGTGCCAGCAGTGTCGGGGGGGCGGGAAACACCATATATTTT
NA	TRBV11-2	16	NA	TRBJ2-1	CASSLGGVSSYNEQFF	TGTGCCAGCAGCTTAGGCGGGGTTAGCTCCTACAATGAGCAGTTCTTC
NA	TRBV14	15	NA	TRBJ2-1	CASSQAGAGSFEQFF	TGTGCCAGCAGCCAAGCGGGGGCCGGGTCGTTTGAGCAGTTCTTC
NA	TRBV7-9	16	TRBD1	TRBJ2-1	CASSPSGQGAYNEQFF	TGTGCCAGCAGCCCCTCGGGGCAGGGGGCTTACAATGAGCAGTTCTTC
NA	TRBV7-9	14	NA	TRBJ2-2	CASSLAPGIGELFF	TGTGCCAGCAGCTTAGCGCCTGGGATCGGGGAGCTGTTTTTT
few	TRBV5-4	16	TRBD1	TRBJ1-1	CASSLDFGQGNTEAFF	TGTGCCAGCAGCTTGGACTTCGGACAGGGGAACACTGAAGCTTTCTTT
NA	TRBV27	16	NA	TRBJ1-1	CASSRSPEAWDTEAFF	TGTGCCAGCAGCCGATCACCCGAGGCCTGGGACACTGAAGCTTTCTTT
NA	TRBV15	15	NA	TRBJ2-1	CATSRRLGTINEQFF	TGTGCCACCAGCAGACGCCTGGGGACAATCAATGAGCAGTTCTTC
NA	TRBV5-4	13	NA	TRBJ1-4	CASRQGPNEKLFF	TGTGCCAGCAGGCAGGGCCCTAATGAAAAACTGTTTTTT
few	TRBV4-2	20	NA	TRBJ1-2	CASSQEVGWEARSVDYGYTF	TGTGCCAGCAGCCAAGAAGTTGGGTGGGAGGCTAGGAGTGTAGACTATGGCTACACCTTC
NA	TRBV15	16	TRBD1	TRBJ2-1	CATSRQRQGPYNEQFF	TGTGCCACCAGCAGACAAAGACAGGGACCCTACAATGAGCAGTTCTTC
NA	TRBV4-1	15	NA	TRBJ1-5	CASSQDKGTHQPQHF	TGCGCCAGCAGCCAAGATAAAGGGACCCATCAGCCCCAGCATTTT
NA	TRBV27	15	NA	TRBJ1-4	CASSSTGTINEKLFF	TGTGCCAGCAGTTCAACCGGGACGATTAATGAAAAACTGTTTTTT
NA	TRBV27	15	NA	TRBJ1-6	CASSSQGKGNSPLHF	TGTGCCAGCAGCTCCCAGGGTAAAGGGAATTCACCCCTCCACTTT
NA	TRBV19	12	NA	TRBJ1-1	CASSSRQSEAFF	TGTGCCAGTAGCTCAAGACAGAGCGAAGCTTTCTTT
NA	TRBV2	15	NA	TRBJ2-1	CASSAGRDSYNEQFF	TGTGCCAGCAGTGCGGGCAGGGACTCCTACAATGAGCAGTTCTTC
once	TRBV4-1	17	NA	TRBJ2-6	CASSHGRGGSGANVLTF	TGCGCCAGCAGCCATGGCAGGGGAGGATCTGGGGCCAACGTCCTGACTTTC
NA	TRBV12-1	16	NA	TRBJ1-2	CASSIAGPRANYGYTF	TGTGCCAGCAGCATAGCCGGGCCCCGAGCTAACTATGGCTACACCTTC
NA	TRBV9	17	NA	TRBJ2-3	CASSVGGPLSLTDTQYF	TGTGCCAGCAGCGTAGGGGGACCGCTATCCCTCACAGATACGCAGTATTTT
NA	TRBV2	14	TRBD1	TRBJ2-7	CASKKDRGSYEQYF	TGTGCCAGCAAGAAGGACAGGGGTTCCTACGAGCAGTACTTC
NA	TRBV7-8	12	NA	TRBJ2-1	CASSLNRYEQFF	TGTGCCAGCAGCTTAAACCGGTATGAGCAGTTCTTC
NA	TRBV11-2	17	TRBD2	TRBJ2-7	CASSLGWTSGQTYEQYF	TGTGCCAGCAGCTTAGGGTGGACTAGCGGGCAAACCTACGAGCAGTACTTC
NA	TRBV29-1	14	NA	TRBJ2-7	CSVDLAQKPYEQYF	TGCAGCGTTGACCTCGCGCAAAAGCCCTACGAGCAGTACTTC
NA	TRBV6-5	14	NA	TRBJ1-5	CASSYSVRLQPQHF	TGTGCCAGCAGTTACTCGGTCCGCCTTCAGCCCCAGCATTTT
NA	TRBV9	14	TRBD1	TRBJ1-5	CASSVEQGGQPQHF	TGTGCCAGCAGCGTAGAACAGGGGGGTCAGCCCCAGCATTTT
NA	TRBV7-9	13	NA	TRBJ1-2	CASSLDSNYGYTF	TGTGCCAGCAGCTTAGACAGTAACTATGGCTACACCTTC
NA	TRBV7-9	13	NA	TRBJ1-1	CASSLADYTEAFF	TGTGCCAGCAGCTTAGCAGATTACACTGAAGCTTTCTTT
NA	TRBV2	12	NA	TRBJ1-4	CASSAWGEKLFF	TGTGCCAGCAGTGCATGGGGTGAAAAACTGTTTTTT
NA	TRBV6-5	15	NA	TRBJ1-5	CASSLGLSGNQPQHF	TGTGCCAGCAGCTTAGGGCTCTCGGGAAATCAGCCCCAGCATTTT
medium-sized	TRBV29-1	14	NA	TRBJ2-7	CSALDPTASYEQYF	TGCAGCGCCTTAGACCCTACAGCGTCCTACGAGCAGTACTTC
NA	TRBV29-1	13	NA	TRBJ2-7	CSVVWTASYEQYF	TGCAGCGTTGTGTGGACGGCCTCCTACGAGCAGTACTTC
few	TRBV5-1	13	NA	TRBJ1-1	CASNEEMNTEAFF	TGCGCCAGCAACGAAGAGATGAACACTGAAGCTTTCTTT
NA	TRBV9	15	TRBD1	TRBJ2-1	CASSLDRRRYNEQFF	TGTGCCAGCAGCCTGGACAGGCGGCGATACAATGAGCAGTTCTTC
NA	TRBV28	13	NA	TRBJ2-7	CASSLLQGYEQYF	TGTGCCAGCAGTTTATTACAGGGTTACGAGCAGTACTTC
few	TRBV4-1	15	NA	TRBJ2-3	CASSQERLGSDTQYF	TGCGCCAGCAGCCAAGAACGACTAGGATCAGATACGCAGTATTTT